The 31 T cell receptor beta chains reported below all come from one sample, sequenced in a study of identifying expanded T cells in peripheral blood. Assay: immunoSEQ multiplex PCR; the TCRdb copy retains only in-frame clones and omits some. The sample gives some 100,000 clones, approximately 90% of which show up once; approximately 8% is in the top ten. Sequencing input: blood. The source is a person aged 18 to 75 in good health.

V and J are TRBV5-1 and TRBJ1-4, with a weak D call TRBD1 (5 bases). Germline loops: CDR1 SGHRS, CDR2 YFSETQ. The CDR3 length is 12 residues. V lost 6 bases, J lost 5 bases, and 8 bases lay in between. In DNA form, the CDR3 reads TGCGCCAGCACGGCAGGGAATGAAAAACTGTTTTTT. Residues: CASTAGNEKLFF.

The chain has TRBV28 and TRBJ2-5; D unclear. Per germline, CDR1 MDHEN and CDR2 SYDVKM. V was clipped by 10 bases and J by 2 bases, with 8 bases between them. CDR3 size: 11 residues. CDR3 region: CATGVQETQYF. The CDR3 DNA sequence: TGTGCCACCGGAGTACAAGAGACCCAGTACTTC.

This rearrangement joins TRBV10-3 to TRBJ1-6, with D unclear. The ends were cut back, 2 bases at V and 7 bases at J, with 6 bases in the middle. The germline V gene has CDR1 ENHRY and CDR2 SYGVKD. The CDR3 is 13 amino acids. The CDR3 DNA sequence: TGTGCCATCAGTGAGGGGCGGAATTCACCCCTCCACTTT. Translation: CAISEGRNSPLHF.

J is TRBJ2-7 and V is TRBV11-2, with D tentatively TRBD1 or TRBD2 (5 bases each). Trimming pared 4 bases from V and 4 bases from J, leaving 20 bases between. Germline loops: CDR1 SGHAT, CDR2 FQNNGV. The CDR3 runs to 16 residues. The CDR3: CASSSGRYLGGYEQYF. Here the CDR3 DNA reads TGTGCCAGCAGCTCCGGCCGGTACCTTGGGGGTTACGAGCAGTACTTC. Complete variable domain (other parts from reference TRBV11-2 and TRBJ2-7): EAGVAQSPRYKIIEKRQSVAFWCNPISGHATLYWYQQILGQGPKLLIQFQNNGVVDDSQLPKDRFSAERLKGVDSTLKIQPAKLEDSAVYLCASSSGRYLGGYEQYFGPGTRLTVT.

The chain joins TRBV5-1 to TRBJ2-4; perhaps TRBD2 as D (6 bases). Germline CDR1 SGHRS, CDR2 YFSETQ. The CDR3 covers 15 residues. V lost 0 bases and J lost 6, with 13 bases in between. CDR3: CASSLANLGGNIQYF. The CDR3 DNA is TGCGCCAGCAGCTTGGCGAATTTGGGGGGAAACATTCAGTACTTC.

The chain carries TRBV10-2 and TRBJ2-2, with D perhaps matching TRBD2 (5 bases). The CDR3 loop spans 15 amino acids. V was cut by 2 bases and J by 2 bases, with 9 bases left in between. Per the germline V gene, CDR1 is WSHSY and CDR2 is SAAADI. The CDR3 sequence is CASSEPGVNTGELFF. The CDR3 coding sequence is TGCGCCAGCAGTGAGCCCGGGGTAAACACCGGGGAGCTGTTTTTT.

The genes are TRBV5-1 and TRBJ1-2; D may be TRBD1 (6 bases). The CDR3 is made up of 15 amino acids. Germline CDR1 is SGHRS and CDR2 is YFSETQ. V dropped 0 bases and J dropped 3 bases, with 12 bases sitting between them. The CDR3 reads CASSLVPGDYYGYTF. DNA of the CDR3: TGCGCCAGCAGCTTGGTCCCAGGGGACTACTATGGCTACACCTTC.

The genes are TRBV29-1 and TRBJ2-7; TRBD1 aligns across 7 bases. CDR3 length: 16 amino acids. Germline CDR1 SQVTM, CDR2 ANQGSEA. Germline trimming cut 4 bases from V and 3 bases from J; bases unmatched to any gene: 15. CDR3 loop: CSVVGQTDKPLYEQYF. The CDR3 DNA follows: TGCAGCGTTGTGGGACAGACAGATAAACCTCTCTACGAGCAGTACTTC.

The genes are TRBV15 and TRBJ1-1, with no clear D. Germline loops: CDR1 LNHNV, CDR2 YYDKDF (reference sequence). This CDR3 contains 15 residues. The V gene lost 3 bases and the J gene lost 4 bases, with 15 bases spanning the gap. The CDR3 region is CATSSQSQASTEAFF. The DNA for the CDR3 is TGTGCCACCAGCAGTCAGAGCCAGGCTAGCACTGAAGCTTTCTTT. The full variable domain, rest sourced from reference TRBV15 and TRBJ1-1, is DAMVIQNPRYQVTQFGKPVTLSCSQTLNHNVMYWYQQKSSQAPKLLFHYYDKDFNNEADTPDNFQSRRPNTSFCFLDIRSPGLGDTAMYLCATSSQSQASTEAFFGQGTRLTVV.

In its sample, this clone was seen once. The chain joins TRBV5-1 to TRBJ2-3; D might be TRBD1 (6 bases). The CDR3 covers 17 residues. From germline, CDR1 is SGHRS and CDR2 YFSETQ. V lost 4 bases and J lost 4, with 22 bases in between. Written as DNA, the CDR3 is TGCGCCAGCAGCGCAGCAGCAGCTAGCAGGGGTTCAGATACGCAGTATTTT. It is translated as CASSAAAASRGSDTQYF.

This CDR3 is CASSQDQLRTSGNTDTQYF. The CDR3 DNA follows: TGCGCCAGCAGCCAAGATCAGCTGCGGACTAGCGGGAACACAGATACGCAGTATTTT. This chain links TRBV4-3 with TRBJ2-3; 12 bases match TRBD2. V shed 0 bases, J shed 2 bases, and the junction held 9 bases outside the gene matches. Germline V CDR1 and CDR2: LGHNA, YSLEER. This CDR3 has 19 residues.

Comments on this clone: Distinct nucleotide sequences in the sample also encode this CDR3. The chain combines TRBV5-4 with TRBJ2-5; D is possibly TRBD2 (5 bases). V lost 0 bases, J lost 0 bases, and 9 bases lay in between. This CDR3 region has 15 residues. Germline V gene sequence: CDR1 SGHNT, CDR2 YYREEE (reference sequence). CDR3 sequence reads: CASSLETGYQETQYF. CDR3 nucleotide sequence: TGTGCCAGCAGCTTGGAGACGGGATACCAAGAGACCCAGTACTTC.

CDR3 region: CASSLGPSPLHF. CDR3 DNA: TGTGCCAGCAGCTTAGGACCTTCACCCCTCCACTTT. This chain connects TRBV7-9 to TRBJ1-6, with D unresolved. The CDR3 extends over 12 amino acids. V shed 1 base and J shed 9 bases, with 4 bases lying between them. Looked up from germline, CDR1 is SEHNR and CDR2 is FQNEAQ (reference sequence).

This clone was recorded once. The chain has TRBV23-1 and TRBJ2-7; weak D call: TRBD1 (6 bases). TRBV23-1 is labeled an ORF, and its function is uncertain. There are 11 residues in the CDR3. V was cut by 1 base and J by 11 bases, with 9 bases left in between. CDR3 in amino acids: CASSQFAGEYF. CDR3 DNA sequence: TGCGCCAGCAGTCAATTCGCAGGGGAGTACTTC.

This chain joins TRBV4-2 and TRBJ2-2; 10 bases align to TRBD2. The CDR3 length is 17 residues. Germline V gives CDR1 LGHNA, CDR2 YNFKEQ. Losses at the gene ends were 2 bases for V and 6 bases for J; bases not matched to a gene: 9. In DNA, the CDR3 is TGTGCCAGCAGCCAACATTTCGGGACTAGCGTTCCCGGGGAGCTGTTTTTT. This sequence encodes CASSQHFGTSVPGELFF.

The chain carries TRBV10-3 and TRBJ1-3, with a weak D call TRBD1 (5 bases). Trimming shortened V by 5 bases and J by 2 bases, and 13 bases separated the two germline ends. Germline V gene lookup returns CDR1 ENHRY and CDR2 SYGVKD. The CDR3 spans 15 residues. CDR3 nucleotides: TGTGCCATCAGTAGTCAGGGAGGCCCTGGAAACACCATATATTTT. Translated, it gives CAISSQGGPGNTIYF.

The DNA of the CDR3 is TGTGCCAGCAGCTTGGACTGGGGGAGCTCCTACGAGCAGTACTTC. This gives the protein CASSLDWGSSYEQYF. The genes are TRBV5-4 and TRBJ2-7; D is tentatively TRBD1 or TRBD2 (5 bases each). V lost 0 bases, J lost 0 bases, and 10 bases lay in between. Germline V gene data show CDR1 as SGHNT and CDR2 as YYREEE (reference sequence). The CDR3 is made up of 15 amino acids.

V and J are TRBV21-1 and TRBJ2-4; the table's D call TRBD1 went unverified against the DNA. TRBV21-1 is reported as a pseudogene. The CDR3 totals 14 residues. The CDR3: CASSTHRGRNIQYF. In DNA, the CDR3 is TGTGCCAGCAGCACCCACAGGGGAAGGAACATTCAGTACTTC.

The chain uses TRBV18 and TRBJ2-7, with 7 positions matching TRBD2. Looked up from germline, CDR1 is KGHSH and CDR2 is LQKENI. The CDR3 is 15 residues long. The junction had 5 bases not matched to a gene; V was cut back by 3 bases and J by 0 bases. CDR3: CASSPGGGSSYEQYF. CDR3 nucleotide sequence: TGTGCCAGCTCACCGGGGGGGGGAAGCTCCTACGAGCAGTACTTC. The whole variable domain, filled in from reference TRBV18 and TRBJ2-7, reads NAGVMQNPRHLVRRRGQEARLRCSPMKGHSHVYWYRQLPEEGLKFMVYLQKENIIDESGMPKERFSAEFPKEGPSILRIQQVVRGDSAAYFCASSPGGGSSYEQYFGPGTRLTVT.

The chain has TRBV10-2 and TRBJ2-7; D gene unclear. The germline V gene has CDR1 WSHSY and CDR2 SAAADI. V lost 0 bases and J lost 4, with 4 bases in between. The CDR3 consists of 12 residues. CDR3 region: CASSESSYEQYF. The CDR3 coding sequence is TGCGCCAGCAGTGAGTCGAGTTACGAGCAGTACTTC.

The CDR3 here is CASSFEDRGPRLDGYTF. CDR3 DNA: TGTGCCAGCAGTTTCGAGGACAGGGGCCCCCGCTTAGATGGCTACACCTTC. V is TRBV27 and J is TRBJ1-2, with 9 positions matching TRBD1. The ends lost 3 bases at V and 6 bases at J; junction bases unmatched: 14. In germline, CDR1 is MNHEY, CDR2 SMNVEV (reference sequence). The length of the CDR3 is 17 residues.

The chain links TRBV27 to TRBJ1-5; 7 positions agree with TRBD1. After removal of 3 bases from V and 7 bases from J, the junction contained 3 bases not matched to a gene. Germline CDR1 MNHEY, CDR2 SMNVEV (reference sequence). This CDR3 has 13 amino acids. Here the CDR3 DNA reads TGTGCCAGCAGTTTGGGACAGCTACAGCCCCAGCATTTT. Protein product: CASSLGQLQPQHF.

The chain carries TRBV7-9 and TRBJ2-1, with 7 bases identical to TRBD2. The CDR3 runs to 15 residues. Germline V lookup: CDR1 SEHNR, CDR2 FQNEAQ (reference sequence). Trimming at V came to 1 base and at J to 4 bases, leaving 4 bases not matched to a gene. CDR3 nucleotides: TGTGCCAGCAGCTTAGGGGGAGGGAAATACAATGAGCAGTTCTTC. Its protein is CASSLGGGKYNEQFF.

In its sample, this clone was seen a few times. The same CDR3 also results from other DNA sequences found in this sample. The V and J genes are TRBV18 and TRBJ1-2, with D perhaps matching TRBD1 (5 bases). Trimming removed 3 bases at V and 4 bases at J, with 9 bases between. The CDR3 covers 13 residues. Germline V CDR1 and CDR2: KGHSH, LQKENI. Here the CDR3 reads CASSPGEGYGYTF. Here the CDR3 DNA reads TGTGCCAGCTCACCGGGGGAAGGCTATGGCTACACCTTC.

The chain uses TRBV4-2 and TRBJ2-5, with 9 bases identical to TRBD1. From germline, CDR1 is LGHNA and CDR2 YNFKEQ. V shed 5 bases and J 4 bases; nucleotides not matched to a gene: 11. The CDR3 covers 16 residues. The CDR3, as DNA: TGTGCCAGCAGCTGGCAGGGACAGGGTGGGGGAGAGACCCAGTACTTC. As protein: CASSWQGQGGGETQYF.

The V and J genes are TRBV9 and TRBJ1-3; D remains unclear. Trimming removed 2 bases at V and 0 bases at J, with 12 bases between. The CDR3 has 16 residues. Germline CDR1 and CDR2: SGDLS and YYNGEE. The CDR3: CASSVNSEPSGNTIYF. The CDR3 nucleotides read TGTGCCAGCAGCGTTAATAGTGAACCCTCTGGAAACACCATATATTTT.

The chain employs TRBV5-1 and TRBJ2-5; no clear D. Germline CDR1 reads SGHRS; CDR2 reads YFSETQ. V dropped 0 bases and J dropped 1 base, with 10 bases sitting between them. The CDR3 runs 15 residues. Written as DNA, the CDR3 is TGCGCCAGCAGCTTGGGGATGGCCACCCAAGAGACCCAGTACTTC. This encodes CASSLGMATQETQYF.

The chain recombines TRBV28 with TRBJ2-3; 7 bases agree with TRBD1. This CDR3 is 14 amino acids long. With V trimmed by 4 bases and J by 3 bases, 4 bases remained unmatched. The germline gives CDR1 MDHEN, CDR2 SYDVKM. The CDR3 coding sequence is TGTGCCAGCAGTTACAGACAGGGAACAGATACGCAGTATTTT. Translation: CASSYRQGTDTQYF.

This clone was counted once. V usage is TRBV6-5 and J usage is TRBJ2-2, with D perhaps assigned TRBD1 or TRBD2 (6 bases each). CDR1 and CDR2 from the germline V gene are MNHEY and SVGAGI. This CDR3 comprises 14 residues. The ends were cut back, 4 bases at V and 5 bases at J, with 11 bases in the middle. This CDR3 is CASSSQGRTGELFF. CDR3 in DNA: TGTGCCAGCAGTTCTCAGGGGAGGACCGGGGAGCTGTTTTTT.

The genes are TRBV29-1 and TRBJ2-2; 7 nucleotides line up with TRBD1. This CDR3 region has 14 residues. J gave up 5 bases and V 4 bases, and 7 bases lay outside the gene matches. The germline V gene has CDR1 SQVTM and CDR2 ANQGSEA. The CDR3 loop reads CSVVSGTVTGELFF. The DNA of the CDR3 is TGCAGCGTTGTTTCCGGGACAGTTACCGGGGAGCTGTTTTTT.

The chain carries TRBV7-9 and TRBJ2-7; D possibly corresponds to TRBD1 (6 bases). The germline V gene has CDR1 SEHNR and CDR2 FQNEAQ (reference sequence). V was cut by 5 bases and J by 2 bases, with 16 bases left in between. The CDR3 consists of 15 residues. The CDR3 region is CASSPPWDTPYEQYF. The CDR3 DNA follows: TGTGCCAGCAGCCCGCCGTGGGACACCCCCTACGAGCAGTACTTC.